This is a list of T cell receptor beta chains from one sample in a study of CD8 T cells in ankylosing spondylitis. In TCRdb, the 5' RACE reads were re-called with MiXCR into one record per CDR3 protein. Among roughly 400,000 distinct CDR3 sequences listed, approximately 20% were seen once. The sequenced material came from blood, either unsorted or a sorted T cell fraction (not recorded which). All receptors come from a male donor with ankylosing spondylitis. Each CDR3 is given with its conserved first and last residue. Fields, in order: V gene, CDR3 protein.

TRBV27,CASSSHRAANEKLFF
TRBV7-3,CASSPVSAGGYNEQFF
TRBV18,CASSPSLDRPYEQYF
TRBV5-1,CASSLSGGSSYEQYF
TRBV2,CAYGSRTSPLHF
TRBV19,CASSISGTNSYEQYF
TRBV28,CASREGRVAASYNEQFF
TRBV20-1,CSARRNVGQGRNNQPQHF
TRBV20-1,CSARSPTNNEQFF
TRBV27,CASSFGLAGGPTYNEQFF
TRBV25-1,CASSRGTDYEQYF
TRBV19,CASGAGQFSYNEQFF
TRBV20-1,CSATLQGFGSGYTF
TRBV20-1,CSATWTVEDTQYF
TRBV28,CASKGLAETYNEQFF
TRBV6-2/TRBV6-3,CASSPRTGRTYEQYF
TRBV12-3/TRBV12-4,CASSLGSIQPQHF